The text below deals with one TCR beta chain. What it binds is unknown. This entry is derived from a study of blood T cells in healthy people across ages. Study-level information: About one barcoded beta molecule was captured per two T cells (by template switching).

Regarding the study as a whole: Older individuals had lower TCR beta diversity per million T cells (the decline was roughly linear).

Sample-barcoded 5' priming and a J-beta primer mix drove a second PCR of roughly 7 to 11 cycles. MiXCR was run by TCRdb on the 5' RACE reads, yielding one entry per CDR3 protein. The profile shows about 570,000 distinct CDR3 sequences, 25% to 30% of them singletons. The clonotype originates from an older woman in good health. Sequencing was done on a sample of blood.

In DNA form, the CDR3 reads TGCGCCAGCAGCGTGGACAGCAACAATGAGCAGTTCTTC. Translation gives CASSVDSNNEQFF. J is TRBJ2-5 and V is TRBV5-1; D is possibly TRBD1 (6 bases). The last part of the DNA fits TRBJ2-1 better; the J call may be wrong. Per germline, CDR1 SGHRS and CDR2 YFSETQ. The CDR3 has 13 amino acids.